This TCR beta chain was identified in a study of shared clonotypes between healthy human individuals. In this sample, this clone turned up once. Other DNA variants within this sample encode the same CDR3. This CDR3 is built from 13 residues. Trimming took 1 base from V and 5 from J, leaving 5 bases between them. CDR1 and CDR2 (germline): SGHVS, FNYEAQ. Sorted-subset replicate PCR reactions were performed with about 200 ng DNA, corresponding to tens of thousands of T cell genomes. Assay used: immunoSEQ multiplex PCR; TCRdb lists only in-frame clones, some missing. This table holds roughly 770,000 clones, 96% found once. Only CD45RO-negative cells positively selected for CCR7 counted as naive CD8 cells, so terminally differentiated effector memory CD45RA+ cells were excluded.

The chain employs TRBV7-6 and TRBJ2-2; D may be TRBD1 or TRBD2 (5 bases each). This sequence originates from a man aged 25-45 years in good health. Sequencing input: naive CD8+ T cells sorted from blood. The CDR3 DNA sequence: TGTGCCAGCAGCTTAGGGGGGACCGGGGAGCTGTTTTTT. Its translation: CASSLGGTGELFF.